Below are 8 T cell receptor beta chains sequenced from a single sample in a study of cytomegalovirus exposure and HLA in healthy donors (dated by TCRdb to the late 2010s). The method behind the library was the immunoSEQ multiplex PCR assay. For the multiplex PCR, a mixture combining 60 forward primers for TCR Vbeta segments and 13 reverse primers for TCR Jbeta segments was used. The table comes from immuneACCESS by way of TCRdb, which keeps in-frame sequences with V and J called. Part of the clones is missing from these tables; in studies checked, under half for an unresolved V gene and the rest for unknown reasons. Here the sample has more than 85,000 clones; about four fifths occur a single time. The ten most abundant clones make up 4.1% of the sample. Input material: PBMCs. Receptor source: a female donor in good health and CMV-seropositive.

The genes are TRBV6-5 and TRBJ1-2; TRBD1 is a possible D gene (6 bases). Germline lookup yields CDR1 MNHEY and CDR2 SVGAGI. V was trimmed by 6 bases and J by 2 bases, leaving 10 bases between them. The CDR3 is 13 residues long. CDR3 in DNA: TGTGCCAGCAGAAGGACAGACAACTATGGCTACACCTTC. It yields the protein CASRRTDNYGYTF.

In its sample, this clone was seen once. The chain employs TRBV7-9 and TRBJ1-1; TRBD1 agrees at 7 bases. CDR1 is SEHNR and CDR2 is FQNEAQ in the germline V gene (reference sequence). V lost 5 bases, J lost 5 bases, and 2 bases stayed unmatched. CDR3 length: 12 residues. CDR3: CASSPGGTEAFF. Written as DNA, the CDR3 is TGTGCCAGCAGCCCAGGGGGGACTGAAGCTTTCTTT.

This chain links TRBV7-9 with TRBJ1-2; 7 nucleotides align to TRBD1. This CDR3 has 14 amino acids. V shed 5 bases, J shed 2 bases, and the junction held 5 bases outside the gene matches. The germline V gene encodes CDR1 SEHNR and CDR2 FQNEAQ (reference sequence). As DNA, the CDR3 is TGTGCCAGCAGCAGGGACAGACCAAACTATGGCTACACCTTC. Its translation is CASSRDRPNYGYTF.

Only a few counts were recorded for this clone. The V and J genes are TRBV6-5 and TRBJ2-7, with D possibly matching TRBD2 (6 bases). This CDR3 contains 13 residues. Trimming pared 5 bases from V and 6 bases from J, leaving 14 bases between. From germline, CDR1 is MNHEY and CDR2 SVGAGI. In nucleotides, the CDR3 is TGTGCCAGCAGTGCCCTGACTAGTTCCGAGCAGTACTTC. Protein sequence: CASSALTSSEQYF.

In its sample, this clone was seen a few times. V usage is TRBV5-5 and J usage is TRBJ2-7; TRBD1 might be the D (5 bases). CDR1 is SGHKS and CDR2 is YYEKEE in the germline V gene (reference sequence). The V end was cut by 1 base, the J end by 3 bases, with 11 bases between. This CDR3 has 14 amino acids. Written as DNA, the CDR3 is TGTGCCAGCAGCTTGCACAGGCTGCTCTACGAGCAGTACTTC. Amino acids: CASSLHRLLYEQYF. Drawing the rest from reference TRBV5-5 and TRBJ2-7, the complete variable domain is DAGVTQSPTHLIKTRGQQVTLRCSPISGHKSVSWYQQVLGQGPQFIFQYYEKEERGRGNFPDRFSARQFPNYSSELNVNALLLGDSALYLCASSLHRLLYEQYFGPGTRLTVT.

Comment on this clone: Other nucleotide sequences from this sample produce the same CDR3. The chain employs TRBV9 and TRBJ2-2, with 9 bases that match TRBD2. Unmatched junction bases numbered 7, after V lost 0 bases and J lost 4 bases. Germline assignment: CDR1 SGDLS and CDR2 YYNGEE. The length of the CDR3 is 17 residues. The CDR3 coding sequence is TGTGCCAGCAGCGTAGGGTGGCGGGGGGGTGGCACCGGGGAGCTGTTTTTT. The encoded protein is CASSVGWRGGGTGELFF.

This chain connects TRBV5-1 to TRBJ2-3; TRBD2 is a possible D gene (5 bases). The length of the CDR3 is 17 residues. Deletions cut 0 bases from V and 0 bases from J, with 14 bases between. Looked up from germline, CDR1 is SGHRS and CDR2 is YFSETQ. CDR3 sequence: CASSLAPVATSTDTQYF. The CDR3 DNA is TGCGCCAGCAGCTTGGCCCCAGTAGCGACTAGCACAGATACGCAGTATTTT.

The V and J genes are TRBV6-6 and TRBJ2-7; D gene uncertain. Trimming removed 6 bases at V and 0 bases at J, with 15 bases between. CDR3 size: 15 residues. Germline V CDR1 and CDR2: MNHNY, SVGAGI (reference sequence). The CDR3 protein is CASRGYQDSSYEQYF. CDR3 DNA sequence: TGTGCCAGCAGAGGCTATCAAGACTCCTCCTACGAGCAGTACTTC.